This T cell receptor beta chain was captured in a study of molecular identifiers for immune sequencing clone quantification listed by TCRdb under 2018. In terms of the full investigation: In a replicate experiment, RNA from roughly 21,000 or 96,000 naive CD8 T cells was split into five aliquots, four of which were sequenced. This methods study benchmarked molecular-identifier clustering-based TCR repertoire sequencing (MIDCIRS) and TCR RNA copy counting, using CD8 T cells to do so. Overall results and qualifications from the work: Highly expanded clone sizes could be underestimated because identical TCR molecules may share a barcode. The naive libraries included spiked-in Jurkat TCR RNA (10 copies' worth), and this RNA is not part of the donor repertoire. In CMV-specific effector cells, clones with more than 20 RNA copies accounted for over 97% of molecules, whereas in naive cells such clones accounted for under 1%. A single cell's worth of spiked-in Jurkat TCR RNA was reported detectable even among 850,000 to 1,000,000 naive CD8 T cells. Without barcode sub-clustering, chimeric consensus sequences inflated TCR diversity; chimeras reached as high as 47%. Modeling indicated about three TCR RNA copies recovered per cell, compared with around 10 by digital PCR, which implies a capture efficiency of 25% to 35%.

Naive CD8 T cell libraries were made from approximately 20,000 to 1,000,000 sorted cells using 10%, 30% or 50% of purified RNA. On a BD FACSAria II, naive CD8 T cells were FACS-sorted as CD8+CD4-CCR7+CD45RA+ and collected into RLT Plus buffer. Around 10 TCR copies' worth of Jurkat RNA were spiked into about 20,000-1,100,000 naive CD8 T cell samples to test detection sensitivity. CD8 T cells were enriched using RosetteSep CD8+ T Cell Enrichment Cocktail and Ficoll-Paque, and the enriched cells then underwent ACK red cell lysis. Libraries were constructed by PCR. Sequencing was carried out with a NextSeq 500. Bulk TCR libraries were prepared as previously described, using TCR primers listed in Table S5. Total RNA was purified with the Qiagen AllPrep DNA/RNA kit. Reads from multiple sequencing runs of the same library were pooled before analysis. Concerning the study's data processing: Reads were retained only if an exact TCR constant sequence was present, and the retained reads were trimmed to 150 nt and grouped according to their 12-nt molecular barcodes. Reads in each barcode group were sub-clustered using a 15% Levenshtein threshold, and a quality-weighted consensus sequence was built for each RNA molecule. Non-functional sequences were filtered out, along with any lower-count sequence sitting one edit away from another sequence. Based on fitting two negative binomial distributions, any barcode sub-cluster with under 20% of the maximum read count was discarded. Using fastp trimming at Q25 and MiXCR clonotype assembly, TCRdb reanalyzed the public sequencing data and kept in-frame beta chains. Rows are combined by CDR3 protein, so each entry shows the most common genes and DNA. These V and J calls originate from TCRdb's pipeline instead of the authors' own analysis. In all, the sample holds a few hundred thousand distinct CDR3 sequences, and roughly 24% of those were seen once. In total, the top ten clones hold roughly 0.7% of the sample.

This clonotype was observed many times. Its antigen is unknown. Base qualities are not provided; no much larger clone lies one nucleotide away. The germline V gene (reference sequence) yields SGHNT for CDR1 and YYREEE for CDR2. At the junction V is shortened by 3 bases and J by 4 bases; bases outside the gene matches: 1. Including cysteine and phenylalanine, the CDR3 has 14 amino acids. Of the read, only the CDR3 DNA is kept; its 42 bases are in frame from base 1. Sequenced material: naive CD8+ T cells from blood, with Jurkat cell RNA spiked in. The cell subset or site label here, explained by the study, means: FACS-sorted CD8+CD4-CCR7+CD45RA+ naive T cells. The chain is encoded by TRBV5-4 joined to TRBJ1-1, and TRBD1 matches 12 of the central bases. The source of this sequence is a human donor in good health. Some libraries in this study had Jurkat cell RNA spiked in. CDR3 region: CASSWGQGATEAFF. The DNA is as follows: TGTGCCAGCAGCTGGGGACAGGGGGCCACTGAAGCTTTCTTT.